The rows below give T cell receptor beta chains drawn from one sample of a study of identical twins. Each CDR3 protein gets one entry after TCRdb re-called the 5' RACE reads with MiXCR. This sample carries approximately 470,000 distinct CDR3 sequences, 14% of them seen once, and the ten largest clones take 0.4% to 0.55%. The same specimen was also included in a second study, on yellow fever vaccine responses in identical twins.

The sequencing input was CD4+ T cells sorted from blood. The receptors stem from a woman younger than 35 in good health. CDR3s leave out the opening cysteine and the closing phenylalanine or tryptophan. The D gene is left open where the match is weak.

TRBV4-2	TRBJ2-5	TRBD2	ASNSQTSGSKETQY
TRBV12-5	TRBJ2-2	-	ASGSTEPRLTGELF
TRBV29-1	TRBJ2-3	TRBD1	SVDLQGADTQY
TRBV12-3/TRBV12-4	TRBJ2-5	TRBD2	ASRALGTSAQETQY
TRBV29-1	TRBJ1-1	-	SVLYQGGTEAF
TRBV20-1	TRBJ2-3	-	SARAGSTDTQY
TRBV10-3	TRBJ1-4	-	AISKSTNEKLF
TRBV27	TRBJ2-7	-	ASRRGEVLTHEQY
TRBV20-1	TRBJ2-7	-	SAPSSSGRREQY
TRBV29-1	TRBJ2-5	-	SVEGGRETQY
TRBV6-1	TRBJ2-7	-	ASSATGGQAYEQY
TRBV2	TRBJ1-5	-	ASSPGVVQGRQPQH
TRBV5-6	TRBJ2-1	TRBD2	ASSLVRTSGKYEQF